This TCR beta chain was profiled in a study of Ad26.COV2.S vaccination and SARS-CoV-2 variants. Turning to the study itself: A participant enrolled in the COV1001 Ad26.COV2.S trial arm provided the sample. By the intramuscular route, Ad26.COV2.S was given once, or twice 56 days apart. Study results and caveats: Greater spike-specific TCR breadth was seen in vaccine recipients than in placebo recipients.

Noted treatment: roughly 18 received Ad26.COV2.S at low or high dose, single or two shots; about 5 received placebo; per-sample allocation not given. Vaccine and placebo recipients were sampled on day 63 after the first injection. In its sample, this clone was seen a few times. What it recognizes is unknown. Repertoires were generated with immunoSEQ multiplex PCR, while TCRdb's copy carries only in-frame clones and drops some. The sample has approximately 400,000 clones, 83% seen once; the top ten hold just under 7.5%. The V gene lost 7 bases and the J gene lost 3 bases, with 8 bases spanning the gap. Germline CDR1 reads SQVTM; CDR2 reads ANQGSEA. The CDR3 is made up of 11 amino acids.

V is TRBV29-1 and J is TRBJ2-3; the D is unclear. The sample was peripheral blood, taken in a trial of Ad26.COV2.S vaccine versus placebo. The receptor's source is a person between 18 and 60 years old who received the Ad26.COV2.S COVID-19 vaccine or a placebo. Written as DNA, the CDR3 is TGCAGCGGCTACGTAACAGATACGCAGTATTTT. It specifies CSGYVTDTQYF.